This T cell receptor beta chain stems from a study of early T cells in non-severe SARS-CoV-2 infection. The CDR3 is 16 residues long. Germline V gene sequence: CDR1 KGHSH, CDR2 LQKENI. V shed 1 base and J shed 0 bases, with 9 bases lying between them. From the 5' RACE reads, TCRdb called clonotypes with MiXCR, one entry per CDR3 protein. The data hold about 72,000 distinct CDR3 sequences, with over 9.5% observed a single time. The sample consisted of whole blood, taken at baseline. J is TRBJ2-2 and V is TRBV18; D call uncertain. This receptor was taken from an adult who was a healthcare worker with PCR-confirmed SARS-CoV-2 infection or an uninfected control (not recorded which). CDR3 sequence reads: CASSPRSTANTGELFF. The CDR3 DNA reads as TGTGCCAGCTCACCACGGAGCACTGCGAACACCGGGGAGCTGTTTTTT. The whole variable domain, filled in from reference TRBV18 and TRBJ2-2, reads NAGVMQNPRHLVRRRGQEARLRCSPMKGHSHVYWYRQLPEEGLKFMVYLQKENIIDESGMPKERFSAEFPKEGPSILRIQQVVRGDSAAYFCASSPRSTANTGELFFGEGSRLTVL.